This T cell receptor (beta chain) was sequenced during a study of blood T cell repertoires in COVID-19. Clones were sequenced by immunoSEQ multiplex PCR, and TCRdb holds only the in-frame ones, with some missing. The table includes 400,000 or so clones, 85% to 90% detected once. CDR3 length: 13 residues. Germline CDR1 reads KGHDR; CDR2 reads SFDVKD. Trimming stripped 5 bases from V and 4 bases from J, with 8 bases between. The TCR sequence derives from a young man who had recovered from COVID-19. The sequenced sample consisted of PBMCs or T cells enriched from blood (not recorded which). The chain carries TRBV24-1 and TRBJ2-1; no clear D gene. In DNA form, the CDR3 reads TGTGCCACCAGTGGAGCAGGATACAATGAGCAGTTCTTC. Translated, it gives CATSGAGYNEQFF.